This T cell receptor beta chain originates from a study of T cells expressing NK-cell markers. On the study more broadly: HCMV seropositivity marked seven of the eight sequenced donors; one was seronegative.

UMIs were included in TCR beta cDNA generated by 5'RACE template switching. TCRdb re-called the 5' RACE reads and catalogs CDR3 proteins one per entry, DNA excluded. The repertoire shows over 350,000 distinct CDR3 sequences; the top ten hold roughly a tenth. CDR3 length: 17 amino acids. In germline, CDR1 is MDHEN, CDR2 SYDVKM. V usage is TRBV28 and J usage is TRBJ2-5; lacking DNA, the TRBD1 call made by TCRdb goes unchecked. The TCR originated in a woman aged 45-65 years in good health. Sample: blood T cells: a sorted CD56 or NKG2C T cell subset, CD4+ or CD8+ T cells, or bulk PBMC T cells (not recorded which). CDR3 amino acids: CASSPGAGGLYQETQYF.